This paragraph reports one T cell receptor beta chain. This specimen comes from a study of blood T cell repertoires in COVID-19. The CDR3 contains 14 residues. Trimming left V 7 bases short and J 1 base short, with 14 bases between. Germline loops: CDR1 SGHDT, CDR2 YYEEEE. The repertoire was sequenced with immunoSEQ multiplex PCR; TCRdb's copy has only in-frame clones and lacks some. In the table there are 250,000 to 350,000 clones, around 90% of which are singletons. The rearrangement uses TRBV5-6 and TRBJ1-1; D may be TRBD1 (5 bases). Sequences were obtained from PBMCs or T cells enriched from blood (not recorded which). This clonotype was obtained from a woman aged 25-40 years who had recovered from COVID-19. Here the CDR3 DNA reads TGTGCCAGCGGGATGGGGGGTCGGAACACTGAAGCTTTCTTT. Translated, it gives CASGMGGRNTEAFF.